This is a list of T cell receptor beta chains from one sample in a study of neoadjuvant anti-PD-1 for oral cavity cancer. Produced via immunoSEQ multiplex PCR; TCRdb's table is partial and in-frame only. The sample has about 14,000 clones, about 61% seen once. Material: PBMCs, obtained before nivolumab (anti-PD-1) treatment. The receptors derive from a person aged 40 to 85 with oral cavity squamous cell carcinoma. Both conserved end residues are part of each CDR3. Fields, in order: J gene, D gene, V gene, clone size, CDR3 length, CDR3 DNA, CDR3 protein. D genes are given only for firm matches. The size entry is marked missing in some rows and otherwise reads once, few, many or a size class.

TRBJ2-2,NA,TRBV5-1,NA,16,TGCGCCAGCAGCTTACCCGGGCCATCGGGCACCGGGGAGCTGTTTTTT,CASSLPGPSGTGELFF
TRBJ1-2,NA,TRBV28,few,14,TGTGCCAGCACCGTCAGCCCGTCAAACTATGGCTACACCTTC,CASTVSPSNYGYTF
TRBJ2-1,TRBD1,TRBV6-5,NA,13,TGTGCCAGCAGTTTGGAAGGGGGCAGAGAGCAGTTCTTC,CASSLEGGREQFF
TRBJ1-5,TRBD1,TRBV19,NA,14,TGTGCCAGCAAACAGGGGGCAAGCAATCAGCCCCAGCATTTT,CASKQGASNQPQHF
TRBJ1-5,TRBD1,TRBV5-1,NA,14,TGCGCCAGCAGCTTGGGGACAGGGGAGCAGCCCCAGCATTTT,CASSLGTGEQPQHF
TRBJ2-7,NA,TRBV7-2,once,14,TGTGCCAGCAGCTTAGGTCTTCAGGCCTACGAGCAGTACTTC,CASSLGLQAYEQYF
TRBJ1-1,TRBD1,TRBV14,NA,16,TGTGCCAGCAGCCAAGATGGGCAGGGGGCGAACACTGAAGCTTTCTTT,CASSQDGQGANTEAFF
TRBJ1-2,NA,TRBV14,NA,15,TGTGCCAGCAGCCAAGATAAGGGGCCCAGCTATGGCTACACCTTC,CASSQDKGPSYGYTF
TRBJ2-7,NA,TRBV7-8,once,14,TGTGCCAGCAGTCCCCTAATAGGGAACTACGAGCAGTACTTC,CASSPLIGNYEQYF
TRBJ2-7,NA,TRBV14,NA,15,TGTGCCAGCAGCGCCTTTCCCCGGTCCCCCTACGAGCAGTACTTC,CASSAFPRSPYEQYF
TRBJ2-1,TRBD2,TRBV14,NA,15,TGTGCCAGCAGCAGAGCGGGAGCACCGAGGAATGAGCAGTTCTTC,CASSRAGAPRNEQFF
TRBJ2-1,TRBD2,TRBV18,NA,16,TGTGCCAGCTCATCCCGACTAGCGGGGGGCCACAATGAGCAGTTCTTC,CASSSRLAGGHNEQFF
TRBJ2-1,NA,TRBV7-3,NA,13,TGTGCCAGCAGTACTAGTCCCTACAATGAGCAGTTCTTC,CASSTSPYNEQFF
TRBJ1-3,NA,TRBV2,few,16,TGTGCCAGCAGTGCTGAAATGGCTCTCTCTGGAAACACCATATATTTT,CASSAEMALSGNTIYF